The present T cell receptor beta chain was sequenced within a study of blood T cell repertoires in COVID-19. Study overall: Sample material is recorded as cDNA or gDNA derived from T cells, B-cell-depleted T cells, or PBMCs.

CDR1 and CDR2 from the germline V gene are LGHDT and YNNKEL (reference sequence). The CDR3 extends over 21 amino acids. V was shortened by 2 bases and J by 5 bases, with 33 bases between the two germline ends. The authors' processing: Scientists estimated how many nucleated cells there were by amplifying reference gene primers. Generated by immunoSEQ multiplex PCR, the TCRdb table keeps only in-frame clones and is missing some. The V and J calls and clone size are taken from that table; D and trimming were inferred from the DNA. The sample shows about 240,000 clones, about 83% of them seen only once. This clone appeared a few times.

The V gene is TRBV3-1 (or the pseudogene TRBV3-2), the J gene TRBJ1-2; D perhaps matches TRBD1 (6 bases). Sequenced input: peripheral blood. This sequence originates from a middle-aged man with acute or convalescent COVID-19. CDR3 in amino acids: CASSQPYPPSTRTARLYGYTF. CDR3 DNA sequence: TGTGCCAGCAGCCAACCATATCCCCCGTCGACAAGGACAGCAAGACTATATGGCTACACCTTC.